The 32 T cell receptor beta chains below were found in one sample sequenced in a study of graft-versus-host responses after intestinal transplantation. Sequencing was performed with immunoSEQ multiplex PCR; in TCRdb, only in-frame clones are kept and a portion is missing. This table has just under 8,000 clones, roughly 75% appearing once. Intraepithelial plus lamina propria lymphocytes were released by processing graft tissue. The sample consisted of ileum tissue, taken 226 days after intestinal transplant. All receptors derive from a human patient who received an intestinal transplant, so some T cells may come from the graft donor.

The chain employs TRBV27 and TRBJ2-6; D not certain. The CDR3 is made up of 14 amino acids. Per the germline V gene, CDR1 is MNHEY and CDR2 is SMNVEV (reference sequence). Trimming removed 8 bases from V and 0 bases from J, with 8 bases in between. The DNA of the CDR3 is TGTGCCAGCTCACAGAACTCTGGGGCCAACGTCCTGACTTTC. Translating gives CASSQNSGANVLTF.

This chain uses TRBV1 with TRBJ1-2; the table's D gene call, TRBD1, was not cross checked with the DNA. TRBV1 is reported as a pseudogene. The CDR3 has 16 amino acids. As DNA, the CDR3 is TGCACCAGCAGCCACCCCCGACAGGGGGCATACTATGGCTACACCTTC. Amino acid sequence: CTSSHPRQGAYYGYTF.

V and J are TRBV28 and TRBJ1-5; 11 bases align to TRBD1. V lost 6 bases and J lost 10; bases outside the gene matches: 8. The CDR3 sequence is 14 residues long. Germline lookup yields CDR1 MDHEN and CDR2 SYDVKM. CDR3: CASRSGTGGAPQHF. The CDR3, as DNA: TGTGCCAGCAGGTCCGGGACAGGGGGGGCACCCCAGCATTTT.

J is TRBJ2-4 and V is TRBV7-2, with D unclear. The CDR3 is made up of 14 amino acids. Germline assignment: CDR1 SGHTA and CDR2 FQGNSA. Trimming stripped 5 bases from V and 8 bases from J, with 16 bases between. The chain's CDR3 is CASSPSFSSDIQYF. In nucleotides, the CDR3 is TGTGCCAGCAGCCCTTCTTTCTCATCGGACATTCAGTACTTC.

This clone was found a few times. The chain combines TRBV7-2 with TRBJ2-5, with TRBD2 identical over 9 bases. Germline loops: CDR1 SGHTA, CDR2 FQGNSA. The trim removed 5 bases at V and 5 bases at J, leaving 6 bases unmatched. The CDR3 consists of 14 residues. Here the CDR3 DNA reads TGTGCCAGCAGCCCGGGACTAGCTTCGGAGACCCAGTACTTC. Translation: CASSPGLASETQYF. Using reference TRBV7-2 and TRBJ2-5 for the parts outside the CDR3, the full variable domain is GAGVSQSPSNKVTEKGKDVELRCDPISGHTALYWYRQSLGQGLEFLIYFQGNSAPDKSGLPSDRFSAERTGGSVSTLTIQRTQQEDSAVYLCASSPGLASETQYFGPGTRLLVL.

This chain joins TRBV23-1 and TRBJ2-2; D is perhaps TRBD1 (5 bases). TRBV23-1 is marked as an open reading frame, function uncertain. The CDR3 consists of 16 residues. Trimming stripped 0 bases from V and 2 bases from J, with 10 bases between. CDR3 region: CASSQSGQGNTGELFF. In nucleotides, the CDR3 is TGCGCCAGCAGTCAATCGGGGCAGGGCAACACCGGGGAGCTGTTTTTT.

CDR3 sequence: CASSEYNMDTIYF. The CDR3 nucleotides are TGTGCCAGCAGTGAATATAACATGGACACCATATATTTT. The V and J genes are TRBV25-1 and TRBJ1-3; D unclear. This CDR3 spans 13 amino acids. Deletions cut 0 bases from V and 8 bases from J, with 8 bases between. The germline CDR1 and CDR2 sequences are MGHDK and SYGVNS.

This sequence joins TRBV15 and TRBJ2-2, with no clear D. Germline CDR1 LNHNV, CDR2 YYDKDF (reference sequence). The CDR3 length is 14 residues. The V end was cut by 1 base, the J end by 4 bases, with 7 bases between. Here the CDR3 DNA reads TGTGCCACCAGCAGAGGGGCGAGCACCGGGGAGCTGTTTTTT. Protein: CATSRGASTGELFF.

The J gene is TRBJ2-7, the V gene TRBV5-4, with TRBD2 matching over 9 bases. This CDR3 is built from 17 residues. Germline V CDR1 and CDR2: SGHNT, YYREEE (reference sequence). V was pared by 3 bases and J by 3 bases, with 13 bases of the junction left unmatched. This CDR3 reads CASSYRLAGHRRYEQYF. In nucleotides, the CDR3 is TGTGCCAGCAGCTATCGGCTAGCGGGACATCGCCGCTACGAGCAGTACTTC.

This chain uses TRBV4-2 with TRBJ2-1; 8 bases are a match to TRBD2. The length of the CDR3 is 15 residues. V gave up 1 base and J gave up 4 bases; unmatched junction bases: 3. Germline CDR1 is LGHNA and CDR2 is YNFKEQ. CDR3 amino acids: CASSQAAGVYNEQFF. The DNA of the CDR3 is TGTGCCAGCAGCCAAGCAGCGGGAGTTTACAATGAGCAGTTCTTC.

This rearrangement joins TRBV11-2 to TRBJ1-1; no clear D gene. The length of the CDR3 is 14 residues. CDR1 is SGHAT, CDR2 FQNNGV, per germline. The V end lost 2 bases, the J end lost 4 bases, and 11 bases lay between the germline ends. The CDR3 sequence: CASSLSWAITEAFF. The CDR3 coding sequence is TGTGCCAGCAGCTTAAGCTGGGCAATCACTGAAGCTTTCTTT.

The sample holds a few counts of this clone. The V and J genes are TRBV7-9 and TRBJ2-7; 8 bases line up with TRBD2. The germline gives CDR1 SEHNR, CDR2 FQNEAQ (reference sequence). The CDR3 length is 14 residues. The ends lost 1 base at V and 6 bases at J; junction bases unmatched: 5. The CDR3 here is CASSLVLAGSEQYF. As DNA, the CDR3 is TGTGCCAGCAGCTTAGTTCTAGCGGGTTCCGAGCAGTACTTC.

This chain uses TRBV11-1 with TRBJ1-2; possibly TRBD1 for D (6 bases). Germline CDR1 is SGHAT and CDR2 is FQDESV (reference sequence). With 5 bases removed from V and 4 bases from J, the gap between germline ends came to 14 bases. CDR3 length equals 14 residues. CDR3 region: CASSPRDKSYGYTF. The CDR3 DNA is TGTGCCAGCAGCCCCCGGGACAAGTCCTATGGCTACACCTTC.

The chain employs TRBV6-6 and TRBJ1-6; D unresolved. CDR3 size: 14 residues. CDR1 and CDR2 (germline): MNHNY, SVGAGI (reference sequence). Trimming stripped 1 base from V and 6 bases from J, with 7 bases between. The CDR3 nucleotides read TGTGCCAGCAGTTACTGGCGGCTTAATTCACCCCTCCACTTT. The encoded protein is CASSYWRLNSPLHF.

The table lists this clone with a few counts. The chain has TRBV27 and TRBJ2-6; 11 bases agree with TRBD1. Trimming removed 8 bases from V and 0 bases from J; junction bases left unmatched: 6. Looked up from germline, CDR1 is MNHEY and CDR2 is SMNVEV (reference sequence). This CDR3 is built from 17 residues. CDR3 sequence reads: CASFSGTGGSGANVLTF. DNA of the CDR3: TGTGCCAGCTTCTCCGGGACAGGGGGCTCTGGGGCCAACGTCCTGACTTTC.

The genes are TRBV5-4 and TRBJ2-1; D perhaps matches TRBD2 (5 bases). This CDR3 has 15 amino acids. Germline V gene data show CDR1 as SGHNT and CDR2 as YYREEE (reference sequence). Trimming shortened V by 4 bases and J by 9 bases, and 20 bases separated the two germline ends. DNA of the CDR3: TGTGCCAGCAGCCCGATGGTAGCGCCGGAGCGTGAGCAGTTCTTC. Its translation is CASSPMVAPEREQFF.

This clone was observed a few times. The chain carries TRBV9 and TRBJ2-7; TRBD1 matches at 7 bases. Germline trimming cut 0 bases from V and 0 bases from J; bases unmatched to any gene: 3. The V gene's germline CDR1 is SGDLS and CDR2 YYNGEE. This CDR3 region has 15 residues. As DNA, the CDR3 is TGTGCCAGCAGCGTAGGGGGACAGAGCTCCTACGAGCAGTACTTC. It encodes CASSVGGQSSYEQYF.

The V gene is TRBV28, the J gene TRBJ1-1; D unresolved. The V end was cut by 3 bases, the J end by 3 bases, with 11 bases between. Germline loops: CDR1 MDHEN, CDR2 SYDVKM. CDR3 length: 14 amino acids. In DNA form, the CDR3 reads TGTGCCAGCAGTTTGGCGGGGAGGTACACTGAAGCTTTCTTT. This sequence encodes CASSLAGRYTEAFF.

This clone was detected only once. The chain employs TRBV18 and TRBJ2-5; D is undetermined. Trimming left V 3 bases short and J 5 bases short, with 7 bases between. This CDR3 is built from 12 residues. CDR1 is KGHSH and CDR2 is LQKENI in the germline V gene. The CDR3 reads CASSPSGETQYF. CDR3 in DNA: TGTGCCAGCTCACCTTCGGGTGAGACCCAGTACTTC.

A note on this clone: A read error may produce the germline difference seen at one junction end. Additional DNA sequences in this sample encode the identical CDR3. This sequence joins TRBV9 and TRBJ1-1; perhaps TRBD1 as D (5 bases). The CDR3 has 14 amino acids. Germline assignment: CDR1 SGDLS and CDR2 YYNGEE. CDR3 DNA sequence: TGTGCCAGCAGCGTACTCGGGGGGAACGCTGAAGCTTTCTTT. Translation: CASSVLGGNAEAFF. The complete variable domain, with remaining parts taken from reference TRBV9 and TRBJ1-1, reads DSGVTQTPKHLITATGQRVTLRCSPRSGDLSVYWYQQSLDQGLQFLIQYYNGEERAKGNILERFSAQQFPDLHSELNLSSLELGDSALYFCASSVLGGNAEAFFGQGTRLTVV.

A few counts support this clone. The V and J genes are TRBV5-6 and TRBJ2-7; D not certain. Trimming stripped 1 base from V and 3 bases from J, with 11 bases between. Germline-derived CDR1 and CDR2 are SGHDT and YYEEEE. The CDR3 sequence is 14 residues long. CDR3 amino acids: CASSLTRPVYEQYF. DNA for the CDR3: TGTGCCAGCAGCTTGACCCGCCCAGTCTACGAGCAGTACTTC. The full variable domain, in which reference TRBV5-6 and TRBJ2-7 provide the parts outside the CDR3, is DAGVTQSPTHLIKTRGQQVTLRCSPKSGHDTVSWYQQALGQGPQFIFQYYEEEERQRGNFPDRFSGHQFPNYSSELNVNALLLGDSALYLCASSLTRPVYEQYFGPGTRLTVT.

This clone was found once. The chain uses TRBV5-6 and TRBJ1-1; D not certain. The CDR3 runs 16 residues. In germline, CDR1 is SGHDT, CDR2 YYEEEE. V gave up 3 bases and J gave up 3 bases, with 18 bases separating them. CDR3 protein: CASSSNPPDIHTEAFF. The CDR3 nucleotides read TGTGCCAGCAGCTCCAACCCGCCCGACATTCACACTGAAGCTTTCTTT.

The sample holds one count of this clone. The chain recombines TRBV11-3 with TRBJ2-5; 7 bases align to TRBD1. Unmatched junction bases numbered 5, after V lost 5 bases and J lost 5 bases. In germline, CDR1 is SGHNT, CDR2 YENEEA. The CDR3 totals 13 residues. The CDR3 loop reads CASSPRQGETQYF. In DNA form, the CDR3 reads TGTGCCAGCAGCCCGCGACAGGGTGAGACCCAGTACTTC.

The V and J genes are TRBV6-5 and TRBJ2-2; TRBD2 matches at 9 bases. The length of the CDR3 is 15 residues. Losses at the gene ends were 5 bases for V and 3 bases for J; bases not matched to a gene: 4. Germline CDR1 and CDR2: MNHEY and SVGAGI. CDR3: CASSRGGAYTGELFF. Here the CDR3 DNA reads TGTGCCAGCAGTCGCGGGGGGGCGTACACCGGGGAGCTGTTTTTT.

J is TRBJ1-2 and V is TRBV7-2; D unclear. The germline V gene has CDR1 SGHTA and CDR2 FQGNSA. Trimming pared 7 bases from V and 2 bases from J, leaving 11 bases between. The length of the CDR3 is 13 residues. The CDR3 coding sequence is TGTGCCAGCATACCCGGGAAGAACTATGGCTACACCTTC. Its protein is CASIPGKNYGYTF.

This chain uses TRBV6-5 with TRBJ2-1, with 9 bases aligning to TRBD1. The germline CDR1 and CDR2 sequences are MNHEY and SVGAGI. CDR3 length: 15 residues. J lost 4 bases, V lost 2 bases, and 3 bases had no gene match. For the CDR3, the DNA is TGTGCCAGCAGTTACGGACAGGGGATATACAATGAGCAGTTCTTC. This translates into CASSYGQGIYNEQFF.

By sample share, this clone is large. The rearrangement joins TRBV4-1 to TRBJ2-1, with 7 nucleotides matching TRBD2. The CDR3 extends over 13 amino acids. In germline, CDR1 is MGHRA, CDR2 YSYEKL. J gave up 13 bases and V 1 base, and 7 bases lay outside the gene matches. CDR3 in amino acids: CASSQGLATSQFF. The CDR3 DNA is TGCGCCAGCAGCCAAGGTCTGGCGACTAGCCAGTTCTTC.

V and J are TRBV28 and TRBJ2-7; 9 bases match TRBD1. The CDR3 has 17 amino acids. From germline, CDR1 is MDHEN and CDR2 SYDVKM. Germline trimming cut 5 bases from V and 2 bases from J; bases unmatched to any gene: 13. CDR3 sequence reads: CASSPLFGTGSTYEQYF. The CDR3 DNA reads as TGTGCCAGCAGTCCACTCTTCGGGACAGGGAGTACCTACGAGCAGTACTTC.

V usage is TRBV6-6 and J usage is TRBJ2-7, with 7 bases aligning to TRBD2. The ends lost 9 bases at V and 3 bases at J; junction bases unmatched: 14. Germline assignment: CDR1 MNHNY and CDR2 SVGAGI (reference sequence). CDR3 size: 15 residues. This CDR3 is CASHRGAGIGYEQYF. The CDR3 nucleotides read TGTGCCAGTCATCGTGGAGCGGGGATTGGCTACGAGCAGTACTTC.

The chain joins TRBV4-1 to TRBJ2-5, with TRBD2 identical over 13 bases. Trimming removed 2 bases from V and 5 bases from J; junction bases left unmatched: 2. There are 15 residues in the CDR3. In germline, CDR1 is MGHRA, CDR2 YSYEKL. CDR3 coding DNA: TGCGCCAGCAGCCAATTGGGACTAGCGGGGGAGACCCAGTACTTC. It specifies CASSQLGLAGETQYF.

The chain couples TRBV7-9 to TRBJ1-5, with D tentatively TRBD1 (6 bases). Trimming removed 5 bases at V and 0 bases at J, with 11 bases between. The CDR3 has 15 residues. Germline assignment: CDR1 SEHNR and CDR2 FQNEAQ (reference sequence). The CDR3 nucleotides are TGTGCCAGCAGCCAAGGACAGACTAGCAATCAGCCCCAGCATTTT. Its protein is CASSQGQTSNQPQHF.

The rearrangement joins TRBV2 to TRBJ1-4; 7 nucleotides line up with TRBD1. There are 15 residues in the CDR3. Germline CDR1 is SNHLY and CDR2 is FYNNEI. V gave up 3 bases and J gave up 1 base; unmatched junction bases: 2. CDR3 nucleotide sequence: TGTGCCAGCAGTGACACAGGGGTAACTAATGAAAAACTGTTTTTT. Translated, it gives CASSDTGVTNEKLFF.